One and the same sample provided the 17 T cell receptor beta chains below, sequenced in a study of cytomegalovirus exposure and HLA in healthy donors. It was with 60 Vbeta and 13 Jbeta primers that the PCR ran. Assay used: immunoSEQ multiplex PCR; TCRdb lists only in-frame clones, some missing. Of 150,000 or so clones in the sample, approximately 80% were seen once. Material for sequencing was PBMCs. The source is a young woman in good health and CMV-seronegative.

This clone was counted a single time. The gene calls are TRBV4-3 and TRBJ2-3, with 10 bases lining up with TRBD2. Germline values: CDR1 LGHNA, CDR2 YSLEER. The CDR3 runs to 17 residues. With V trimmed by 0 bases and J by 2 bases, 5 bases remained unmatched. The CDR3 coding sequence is TGCGCCAGCAGCCAAGATGTACTAGCGGGACCCACAGATACGCAGTATTTT. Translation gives CASSQDVLAGPTDTQYF.

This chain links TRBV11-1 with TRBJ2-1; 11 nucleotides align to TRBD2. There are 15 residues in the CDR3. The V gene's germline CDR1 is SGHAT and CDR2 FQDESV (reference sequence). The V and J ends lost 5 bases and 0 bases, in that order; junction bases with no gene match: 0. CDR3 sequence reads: CASSGTSGSYNEQFF. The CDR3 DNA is TGTGCCAGCAGCGGGACTAGCGGCTCCTACAATGAGCAGTTCTTC.

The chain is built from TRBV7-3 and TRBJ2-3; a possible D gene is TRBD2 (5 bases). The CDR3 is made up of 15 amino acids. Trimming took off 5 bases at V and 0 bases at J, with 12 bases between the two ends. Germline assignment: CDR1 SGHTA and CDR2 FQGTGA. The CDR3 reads CASSNGLRSTDTQYF. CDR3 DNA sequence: TGTGCCAGCAGCAATGGACTGAGAAGCACAGATACGCAGTATTTT. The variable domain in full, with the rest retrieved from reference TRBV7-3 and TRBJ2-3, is GAGVSQTPSNKVTEKGKYVELRCDPISGHTALYWYRQSLGQGPEFLIYFQGTGAADDSGLPNDRFFAVRPEGSVSTLKIQRTERGDSAVYLCASSNGLRSTDTQYFGPGTRLTVL.

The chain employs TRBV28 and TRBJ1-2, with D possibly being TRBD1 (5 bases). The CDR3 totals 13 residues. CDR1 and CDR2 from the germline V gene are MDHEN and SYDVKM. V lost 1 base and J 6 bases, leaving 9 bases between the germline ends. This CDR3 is CASSLLQGDGYTF. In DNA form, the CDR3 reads TGTGCCAGCAGTTTATTGCAGGGTGATGGCTACACCTTC.

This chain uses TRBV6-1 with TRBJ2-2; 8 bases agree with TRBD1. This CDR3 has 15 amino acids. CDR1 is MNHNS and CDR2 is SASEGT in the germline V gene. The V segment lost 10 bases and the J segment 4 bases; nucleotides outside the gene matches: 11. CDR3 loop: CAISDRAWGTGELFF. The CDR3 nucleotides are TGTGCCATCTCGGACAGGGCTTGGGGCACCGGGGAGCTGTTTTTT.

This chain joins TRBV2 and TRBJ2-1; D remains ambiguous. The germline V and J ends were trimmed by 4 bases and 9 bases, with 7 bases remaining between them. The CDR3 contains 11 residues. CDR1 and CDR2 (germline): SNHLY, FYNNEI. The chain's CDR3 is CASSVHGEQFF. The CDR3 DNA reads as TGTGCCAGCAGTGTTCACGGTGAGCAGTTCTTC.

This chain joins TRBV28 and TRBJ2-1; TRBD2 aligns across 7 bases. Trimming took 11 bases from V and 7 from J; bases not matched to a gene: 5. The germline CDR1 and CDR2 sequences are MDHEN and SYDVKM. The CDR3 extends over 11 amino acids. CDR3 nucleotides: TGTGCCCCCCGGGAGGTTAATGAGCAGTTCTTC. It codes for CAPREVNEQFF.

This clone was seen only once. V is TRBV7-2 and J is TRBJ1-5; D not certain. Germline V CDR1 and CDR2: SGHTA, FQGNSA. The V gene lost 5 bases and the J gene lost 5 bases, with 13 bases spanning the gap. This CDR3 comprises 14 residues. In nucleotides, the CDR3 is TGTGCCAGCAGCCCCTGGGGAGGCGATCAGCCCCAGCATTTT. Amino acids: CASSPWGGDQPQHF.

CDR3 sequence (DNA): TGTGCCAGCAGGGGGAGAAGAGACTATGGCTACACCTTC. Its protein product is CASRGRRDYGYTF. The rearrangement uses TRBV28 and TRBJ1-2; D uncertain. Germline V gene sequence: CDR1 MDHEN, CDR2 SYDVKM. Trimming pared 6 bases from V and 3 bases from J, leaving 11 bases between. This CDR3 region has 13 residues.

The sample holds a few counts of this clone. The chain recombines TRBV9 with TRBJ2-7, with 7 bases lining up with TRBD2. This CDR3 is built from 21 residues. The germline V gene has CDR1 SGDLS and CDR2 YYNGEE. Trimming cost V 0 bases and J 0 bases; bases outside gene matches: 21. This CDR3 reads CASSVVGRKAVKAGTSYEQYF. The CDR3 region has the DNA TGTGCCAGCAGCGTAGTAGGGCGTAAGGCCGTTAAAGCGGGAACCTCCTACGAGCAGTACTTC.

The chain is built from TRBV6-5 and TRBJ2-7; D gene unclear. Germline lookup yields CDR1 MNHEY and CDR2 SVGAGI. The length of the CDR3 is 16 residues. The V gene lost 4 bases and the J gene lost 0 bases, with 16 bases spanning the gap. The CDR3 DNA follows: TGTGCCAGCAGTTTATCGAGTCCTCCCGCCTCCTACGAGCAGTACTTC. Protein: CASSLSSPPASYEQYF.

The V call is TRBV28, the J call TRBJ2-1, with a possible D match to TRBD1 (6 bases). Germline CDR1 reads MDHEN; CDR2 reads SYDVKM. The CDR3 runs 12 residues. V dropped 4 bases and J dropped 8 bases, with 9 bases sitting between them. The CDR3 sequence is CASSSYRDEQFF. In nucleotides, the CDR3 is TGTGCCAGCAGTTCATACAGGGATGAGCAGTTCTTC.

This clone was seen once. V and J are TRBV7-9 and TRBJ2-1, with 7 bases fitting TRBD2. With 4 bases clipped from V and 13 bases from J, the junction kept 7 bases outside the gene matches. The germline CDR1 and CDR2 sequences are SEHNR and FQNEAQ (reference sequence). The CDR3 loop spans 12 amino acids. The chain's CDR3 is CASSSSGMYQFF. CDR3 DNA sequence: TGTGCCAGCAGCTCAAGCGGGATGTATCAGTTCTTC.

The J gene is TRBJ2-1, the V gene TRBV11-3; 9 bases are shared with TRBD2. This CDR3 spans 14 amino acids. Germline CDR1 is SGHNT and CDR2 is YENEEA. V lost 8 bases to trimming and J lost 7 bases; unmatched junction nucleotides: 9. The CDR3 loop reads CASAVYSGRNEQFF. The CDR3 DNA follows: TGTGCCAGCGCAGTCTATAGCGGGAGAAATGAGCAGTTCTTC. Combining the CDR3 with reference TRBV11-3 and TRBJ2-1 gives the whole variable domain EAGVVQSPRYKIIEKKQPVAFWCNPISGHNTLYWYLQNLGQGPELLIRYENEEAVDDSQLPKDRFSAERLKGVDSTLKIQPAELGDSAVYLCASAVYSGRNEQFFGPGTRLTVL.

CDR3 protein: CATSRVEGAEGYTF. CDR3 sequence (DNA): TGTGCCACCAGCAGAGTTGAGGGGGCGGAGGGCTACACCTTC. This chain joins TRBV15 and TRBJ1-2, with 7 bases aligning to TRBD1. CDR1 is LNHNV, CDR2 YYDKDF, per germline (reference sequence). The CDR3 contains 14 residues. The V and J ends lost 1 base and 8 bases, in that order; junction bases with no gene match: 7.

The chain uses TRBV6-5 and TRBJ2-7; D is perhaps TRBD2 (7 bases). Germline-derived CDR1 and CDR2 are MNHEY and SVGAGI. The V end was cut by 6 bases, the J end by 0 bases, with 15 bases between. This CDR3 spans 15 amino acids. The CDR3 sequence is CASRGLGGASYEQYF. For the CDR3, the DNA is TGTGCCAGCAGGGGGTTAGGGGGGGCCTCCTACGAGCAGTACTTC.

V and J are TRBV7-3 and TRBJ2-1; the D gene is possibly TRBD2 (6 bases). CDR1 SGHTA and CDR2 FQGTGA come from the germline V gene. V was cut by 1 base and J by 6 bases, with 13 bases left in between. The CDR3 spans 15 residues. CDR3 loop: CASSLMAGLSNEQFF. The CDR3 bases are TGTGCCAGCAGCTTAATGGCGGGATTAAGCAATGAGCAGTTCTTC. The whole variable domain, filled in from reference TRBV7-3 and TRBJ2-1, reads GAGVSQTPSNKVTEKGKYVELRCDPISGHTALYWYRQSLGQGPEFLIYFQGTGAADDSGLPNDRFFAVRPEGSVSTLKIQRTERGDSAVYLCASSLMAGLSNEQFFGPGTRLTVL.